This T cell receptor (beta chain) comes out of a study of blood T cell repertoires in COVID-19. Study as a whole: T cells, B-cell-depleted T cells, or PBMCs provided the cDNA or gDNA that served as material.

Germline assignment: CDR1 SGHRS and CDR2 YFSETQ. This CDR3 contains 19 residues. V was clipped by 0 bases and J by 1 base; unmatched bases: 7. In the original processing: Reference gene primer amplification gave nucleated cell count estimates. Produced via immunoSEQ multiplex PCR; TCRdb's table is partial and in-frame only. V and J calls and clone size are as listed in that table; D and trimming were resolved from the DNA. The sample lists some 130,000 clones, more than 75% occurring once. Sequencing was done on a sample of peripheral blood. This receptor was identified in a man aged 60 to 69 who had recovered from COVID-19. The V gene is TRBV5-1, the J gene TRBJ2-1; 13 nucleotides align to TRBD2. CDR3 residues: CASSLGLAGGLTSYNEQFF. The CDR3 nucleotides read TGCGCCAGCAGCTTGGGACTAGCGGGGGGCCTGACATCCTACAATGAGCAGTTCTTC.